This entry lists 16 T cell receptor delta chains sequenced from one sample in a study of γδ T cells in repeated Plasmodium falciparum infection. TCRdb re-called the multiplex PCR reads with CATT. The sample has roughly 93,000 delta-chain clones, approximately 1% seen once; the top ten hold approximately 10%. Gammadelta T cells were flow-sorted from PBMC into Vgamma9/Vdelta2+ and Vdelta2-negative populations for bulk analysis. Sequencing was performed on gamma-delta T cells from blood. These TCRs come from a pool of human donors (malaria-infected and uninfected, not separated).

This clone was seen more than once but under ten times. Translating this DNA gives a protein that differs at residue 12 from the TCRdb one, which belongs to a much larger clone; a read error is likely, and the protein shown is this translation. The genes are TRDV1 and TRDJ1; a possible D gene is TRDD3 (6 bases). TCRdb does not report a J gene; here it was assigned by matching the DNA to germline references. The V gene's germline CDR1 is TSWWSYY and CDR2 QGS. There are 16 residues in the CDR3. The CDR3 protein is CALGYWAEDNTGKLIF. The CDR3 bases are TGTGCTCTTGGGTACTGGGCGGAGGATAACACCGGTAAACTCATCTTT.

This clone was observed a few times. TCRdb shows a much larger clone's protein in place of this DNA's translation, and the two differ at residue 20, likely through a read error; the protein shown is translated from the DNA. The V gene is given as TRDV1, and no J gene call is available; the DNA was not used to check the table's D call, TRDD3. This CDR3 has 22 residues. The germline V gene has CDR1 TSWWSYY and CDR2 QGS. CDR3 region: CALGERLLGALQGSWDTRQVFF. CDR3 coding DNA: TGTGCTCTTGGGGAACGGCTACTGGGGGCCCTCCAGGGCTCCTGGGACACCCGACAGGTGTTTTTC.

A note on this clone: TCRdb's protein for this DNA is that of a much larger clone and differs from the translation at residue 13, likely a read error; the protein shown is the DNA translation. The chain links TRDV1 to TRDJ1; 12 nucleotides line up with TRDD3. TCRdb is silent on the J gene; assignment here came from matching the DNA to germline. This CDR3 is 19 amino acids long. The V segment lost 3 bases and the J segment 1 base; nucleotides outside the gene matches: 12. Germline V gene data show CDR1 as TSWWSYY and CDR2 as QGS. CDR3 loop: CALGDRDWGIPRSTDKLIF. As DNA, the CDR3 is TGTGCTCTTGGGGACCGCGACTGGGGGATACCCAGAAGCACCGATAAACTCATCTTT.

This clone turned up a few times. This DNA translates differently at residue 21 from the TCRdb protein, which is that of a much larger clone; a read error is likely, and the protein shown is the DNA's own translation. The gene calls are TRDV1 and TRDJ1; either TRDD2 or TRDD3 may fit D (8 bases each). This CDR3 region has 25 residues. In germline, CDR1 is TSWWSYY, CDR2 QGS. CDR3 amino acids: CALGEGDFLRDPWGKSTRGTGKLIF. The CDR3, as DNA: TGTGCTCTTGGGGAAGGGGACTTCCTACGTGACCCCTGGGGGAAGTCGACCCGAGGCACCGGTAAACTCATCTTT.

A note on this clone: TCRdb lists the protein of a much larger clone for this DNA, which differs at residue 5, so this is likely a read error; the protein given here is translated from the DNA itself. The chain uses TRDV1 and TRDJ1; the D gene is possibly TRDD3 (6 bases). TCRdb records no J gene; here it was assigned by comparing the DNA to germline. Trimming pared 4 bases from V and 1 base from J, leaving 34 bases between. CDR1 is TSWWSYY, CDR2 QGS, per germline. This CDR3 spans 22 amino acids. The DNA for the CDR3 is TGTGCTCTTGGGGGACTGTACCGACTCGGGATAAGGAGAGTTGACGGCACCGATAAACTCATCTTT. As protein: CALGGLYRLGIRRVDGTDKLIF.

In the case of this clone: TCRdb's protein, taken from a much larger clone, differs from this DNA's translation at residue 12, likely owing to a read error; the protein displayed comes from the DNA. The chain employs TRDV2 and TRDJ1; 10 bases align to TRDD3. No J gene was available from TCRdb, and it was assigned here by a germline match of the DNA. Germline-derived CDR1 and CDR2 are GEAIGNYY and EKD. The CDR3 totals 16 residues. The CDR3 reads CACDPLGDKYTEKLIF. DNA of the CDR3: TGTGCCTGTGACCCTCTGGGGGATAAGTACACCGAGAAACTCATCTTT.

This clone appeared a few times. This likely came from a read error, as a far larger clone is one base away. This CDR3 is also generated by other DNA sequences in the sample. This rearrangement joins TRDV1 to TRDJ1; 7 bases map to TRDD3. The J gene comes from matching the DNA to germline here; TCRdb lacks it. The J segment lost 0 bases and the V segment lost 5 bases, leaving 15 bases of the junction unmatched. The CDR3 is 18 amino acids. The germline V gene has CDR1 TSWWSYY and CDR2 QGS. The CDR3 loop is CALGSGGPWGLHTDKLIF. The DNA of the CDR3 is TGTGCTCTTGGGAGCGGGGGACCCTGGGGGTTGCACACCGATAAACTCATCTTT.

In its sample, this clone was seen a few times. A read error is likely here: a far larger clone is one base away. In the same sample, other DNA sequences code for this CDR3. The rearrangement links TRDV2 to TRDJ1, with 9 bases fitting TRDD3. TCRdb is silent on the J gene; assignment here came from matching the DNA to germline. Germline assignment: CDR1 GEAIGNYY and CDR2 EKD. The CDR3 is made up of 24 amino acids. The V segment lost 0 bases and the J segment 6 bases; nucleotides outside the gene matches: 34. The CDR3 region has the DNA TGTGCCTGTGACACCCTGGCCCCCTCTCCTACGGCTGGGGGATCGTACACCGATGGACATAAACTCATCTTT. Its protein is CACDTLAPSPTAGGSYTDGHKLIF.

A remark on this clone: TCRdb assigns this DNA the protein of a much larger clone, which departs from its translation at residue 11; this likely reflects a read error, and the protein shown comes from translating the DNA. The chain recombines TRDV2 with TRDJ1, with no clear D. As TCRdb names no J gene, one was assigned here on the basis of a DNA match to germline. This CDR3 comprises 14 residues. The V gene's germline CDR1 is GEAIGNYY and CDR2 EKD. The CDR3: CACDTVGSNDELIF. The CDR3 DNA is TGTGCCTGTGACACCGTCGGTTCTAACGATGAACTCATCTTT.

This clone was counted only a few times. Translating this DNA gives a protein that differs at residue 13 from the TCRdb one, which belongs to a much larger clone; a read error is likely, and the protein shown is this translation. The gene calls are TRDV1 and TRDJ1, with D perhaps matching TRDD2 (5 bases). TCRdb gives no J gene; it was assigned here by matching the DNA to germline. The germline V gene has CDR1 TSWWSYY and CDR2 QGS. The CDR3 is 21 residues long. Between the trimmed V and J ends, which lost 4 bases and 0 bases, there was a span of 30 bases. The CDR3 nucleotides are TGTGCTCTTGGGGTCCTGGCCTCGATCCCTACCCCGGCCGTTTACACCGATAAACTCATCTTT. Translating it yields CALGVLASIPTPAVYTDKLIF.

Concerning this clone: For this DNA, TCRdb reports the protein of a much larger clone, which diverges at residue 3, most likely from a read error; the protein presented here is translated directly from the DNA. The chain uses TRDV1 and TRDJ1; 8 bases align to TRDD3. The CDR3 length is 22 residues. The germline V gene encodes CDR1 TSWWSYY and CDR2 QGS. The CDR3 DNA reads TGTGCTTTTGGGGAGCCCAATACAGCTCGGATACTGGGGGTCCTCCTGCCCGATAAACTCATCTTT. Protein: CAFGEPNTARILGVLLPDKLIF.

This clone has only a few counts. The protein held in TCRdb is that of a much larger clone and does not match this DNA's translation at residue 14, likely because of a read error; the protein shown is translated from the DNA. The J gene is uncalled and the V gene is TRDV2; no DNA check was done on the table's D call, TRDD3. This CDR3 region has 16 residues. The germline V gene encodes CDR1 GEAIGNYY and CDR2 EKD. CDR3 in amino acids: CACDKLGRSRTDKPIF. The CDR3 bases are TGTGCCTGTGACAAGTTGGGCCGAAGTAGAACCGATAAACCCATCTTT.

A word on this clone: Since a far larger clone is one base different, this is likely a read error. The sample carries other DNA sequences with the same CDR3. The CDR3 is CALGELPPSLMLPERGLIF. Here the CDR3 DNA reads TGTGCTCTTGGGGAACTTCCTCCCTCCCTCATGCTTCCCGAAAGGGGACTCATCTTT. This chain joins TRDV1 and TRDJ1; the D gene is possibly TRDD2 (5 bases). TCRdb offers no J gene call, so here the DNA was matched to germline to obtain one. The germline V and J ends were trimmed by 0 bases and 10 bases, with 30 bases remaining between them. The CDR3 is 19 residues long. Germline assignment: CDR1 TSWWSYY and CDR2 QGS.

This clone was seen a few times. The protein that TCRdb holds for this DNA derives from a much larger clone and differs from the translated DNA at residue 13, which likely indicates a read error; the protein shown here is translated from the DNA. The V call is TRDV2, the J call TRDJ1; 11 positions agree with TRDD3. The J gene, missing from TCRdb, was assigned here through DNA to germline matching. The germline gives CDR1 GEAIGNYY, CDR2 EKD. The CDR3 contains 18 residues. V lost 2 bases to trimming and J lost 4 bases; unmatched junction nucleotides: 14. The CDR3 reads CACDSLLGDTPYIDKLIF. CDR3 nucleotides: TGTGCCTGTGACAGTTTGCTGGGGGATACCCCGTACATCGATAAACTCATCTTT.

To note about this clone: TCRdb lists the protein of a much larger clone for this DNA, which differs at residue 6, so this is likely a read error; the protein given here is translated from the DNA itself. The rearrangement uses TRDV2 and TRDJ1; a possible D gene is TRDD3 (6 bases). In the absence of a J gene in TCRdb, the DNA was matched to germline to assign it here. Germline CDR1 reads GEAIGNYY; CDR2 reads EKD. The CDR3 extends over 16 amino acids. With 0 bases removed from V and 1 base from J, the gap between germline ends came to 14 bases. The CDR3 DNA follows: TGTGCCTGTGACACCGCCGGGTCGATACGCACCGATAAACTCATCTTT. Encoded protein: CACDTAGSIRTDKLIF.

Comment on this clone: The protein that TCRdb holds for this DNA derives from a much larger clone and differs from the translated DNA at residue 3, which likely indicates a read error; the protein shown here is translated from the DNA. The chain carries TRDV1 and TRDJ2; TRDD3 matches at 12 bases. TCRdb lists no J gene, so it was determined here by aligning the DNA to germline. This CDR3 spans 23 amino acids. Looked up from germline, CDR1 is TSWWSYY and CDR2 is QGS. The CDR3 DNA follows: TGTGCTCCTGGGGAACTAGGTAGGGAGACCTACTGGGGGATACTCTCCTTGACAGCACAACTCTTCTTT. Residues: CAPGELGRETYWGILSLTAQLFF.